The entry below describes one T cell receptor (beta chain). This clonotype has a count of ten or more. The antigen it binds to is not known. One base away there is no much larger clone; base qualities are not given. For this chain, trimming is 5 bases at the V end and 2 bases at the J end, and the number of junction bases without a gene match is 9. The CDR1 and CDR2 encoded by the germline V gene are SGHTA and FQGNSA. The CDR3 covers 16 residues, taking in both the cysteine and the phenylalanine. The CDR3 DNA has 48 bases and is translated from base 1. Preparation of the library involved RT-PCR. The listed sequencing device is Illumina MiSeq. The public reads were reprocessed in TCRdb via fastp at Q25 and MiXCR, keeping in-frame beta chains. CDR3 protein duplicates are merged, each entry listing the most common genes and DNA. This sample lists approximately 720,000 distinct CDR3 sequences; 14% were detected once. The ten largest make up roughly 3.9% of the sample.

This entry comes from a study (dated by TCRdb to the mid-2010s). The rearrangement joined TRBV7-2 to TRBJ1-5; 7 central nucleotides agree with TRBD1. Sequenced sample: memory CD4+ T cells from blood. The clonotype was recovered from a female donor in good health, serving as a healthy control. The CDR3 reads CASSNSGGRGNQPQHF. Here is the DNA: TGTGCCAGCAGCAATTCAGGGGGGCGCGGCAATCAGCCCCAGCATTTT. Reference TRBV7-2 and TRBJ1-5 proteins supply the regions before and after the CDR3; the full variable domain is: GAGVSQSPSNKVTEKGKDVELRCDPISGHTALYWYRQSLGQGLEFLIYFQGNSAPDKSGLPSDRFSAERTGGSVSTLTIQRTQQEDSAVYLCASSNSGGRGNQPQHFGDGTRLSIL.